A single sample is the source of the 29 T cell receptor beta chains below, sequenced in a study of technical replicates of blood from several donors. TCRdb keeps only in-frame clones here, not all; method: immunoSEQ multiplex PCR. The profile shows 77,000 or so clones, roughly 92% of them singletons. Sequenced sample: T cells isolated from PBMCs. Every receptor here comes from a human donor in good health.

This chain links TRBV29-1 with TRBJ1-2, with D perhaps TRBD1 (5 bases). CDR3 size: 14 residues. The germline CDR1 and CDR2 sequences are SQVTM and ANQGSEA. V lost 7 bases and J lost 2, with 17 bases in between. CDR3 loop: CSAQGAGSNYGYTF. In nucleotides, the CDR3 is TGCAGCGCCCAAGGGGCAGGGTCCAACTATGGCTACACCTTC.

The chain employs TRBV18 and TRBJ1-2; TRBD1 matches 7 bases. This CDR3 comprises 15 residues. CDR1 and CDR2 (germline): KGHSH, LQKENI. The trim removed 3 bases at V and 4 bases at J, leaving 8 bases unmatched. As DNA, the CDR3 is TGTGCCAGCTCACCCTCGACAGGGATTGGCTATGGCTACACCTTC. Translated, it gives CASSPSTGIGYGYTF.

The rearrangement uses TRBV9 and TRBJ2-7, with 11 positions matching TRBD2. The CDR3 is 15 amino acids. Germline CDR1 reads SGDLS; CDR2 reads YYNGEE. The ends lost 0 bases at V and 4 bases at J; junction bases unmatched: 3. CDR3 amino acids: CASSVGLAGGYEQYF. CDR3 in DNA: TGTGCCAGCAGCGTAGGCTTAGCGGGAGGGTACGAGCAGTACTTC.

The gene calls are TRBV30 and TRBJ2-1; D perhaps matches TRBD1 (5 bases). V was pared by 5 bases and J by 4 bases, with 9 bases between. The CDR3 extends over 12 amino acids. The germline gives CDR1 GTSNPN, CDR2 SVGIG (reference sequence). The CDR3 DNA reads TGTGCCTGGGGACAACAATACAATGAGCAGTTCTTC. The encoded protein is CAWGQQYNEQFF.

This clone was counted only a few times. This chain joins TRBV6-5 and TRBJ2-7; TRBD2 aligns across 12 bases. In germline, CDR1 is MNHEY, CDR2 SVGAGI. The V gene end was trimmed by 0 bases and the J gene end by 4 bases; junction bases not matched to a gene: 4. The CDR3 has 16 amino acids. The CDR3 DNA reads as TGTGCCAGCAGTTACTCTAAGACTAGCGGGGGATACGAGCAGTACTTC. This gives the protein CASSYSKTSGGYEQYF.

The V call is TRBV18, the J call TRBJ2-1; D is unresolved. Germline loops: CDR1 KGHSH, CDR2 LQKENI. Trimming took 1 base from V and 6 from J, leaving 16 bases between them. The CDR3 is 16 residues long. CDR3 sequence reads: CASSPRATPSFNEQFF. The CDR3 DNA sequence: TGTGCCAGCTCACCACGGGCCACTCCCAGCTTCAATGAGCAGTTCTTC.

The V and J genes are TRBV27 and TRBJ1-5, with 10 bases that match TRBD1. V shed 4 bases, J shed 2 bases, and the junction held 5 bases outside the gene matches. Germline V CDR1 and CDR2: MNHEY, SMNVEV (reference sequence). The CDR3 loop spans 16 amino acids. The CDR3 is CASSYAGTGGNQPQHF. The DNA of the CDR3 is TGTGCCAGCAGTTACGCCGGGACAGGGGGCAATCAGCCCCAGCATTTT.

As concerns this clone: Other DNA sequences from this sample encode an identical CDR3 as well. The V gene is TRBV19, the J gene TRBJ1-1; 7 positions match TRBD1. Germline V gene data show CDR1 as LNHDA and CDR2 as SQIVND (reference sequence). With 1 base clipped from V and 1 base from J, the junction kept 0 bases outside the gene matches. CDR3 size: 14 residues. The CDR3 DNA sequence: TGTGCCAGTAGTATAGGACAGGGGAACACTGAAGCTTTCTTT. This sequence encodes CASSIGQGNTEAFF.

The J gene is TRBJ1-3, the V gene TRBV27; D is undetermined. Per the germline V gene, CDR1 is MNHEY and CDR2 is SMNVEV (reference sequence). V was pared by 8 bases and J by 3 bases, with 17 bases between. CDR3 size: 15 residues. Here the CDR3 DNA reads TGTGCCAGCGCACAAAATCGGGTACTTGGAAACACCATATATTTT. Amino acid sequence: CASAQNRVLGNTIYF.

The V and J genes are TRBV5-8 and TRBJ1-2; D ambiguous. The V and J ends lost 2 bases and 4 bases respectively, with 12 bases between them. The length of the CDR3 is 14 residues. Germline CDR1 is SGHTS and CDR2 is YDEGEE. CDR3 residues: CASSLRSGSYGYTF. CDR3 DNA sequence: TGTGCCAGCAGCTTACGGAGTGGAAGCTATGGCTACACCTTC.

This chain joins TRBV6-5 and TRBJ1-5, with 7 bases aligning to TRBD1. The CDR3 sequence is 13 residues long. The trim removed 8 bases at V and 5 bases at J, leaving 6 bases unmatched. Germline-derived CDR1 and CDR2 are MNHEY and SVGAGI. CDR3 DNA: TGTGCCAGCGCAAGGACAGGAGATCAGCCCCAGCATTTT. Translation gives CASARTGDQPQHF.

This chain connects TRBV14 to TRBJ2-1; D is unclear. The CDR3 totals 13 residues. The V gene's germline CDR1 is SGHDN and CDR2 FVKESK. V was pared by 3 bases and J by 3 bases, with 6 bases between. The CDR3 protein is CASSQPYYNEQFF. The CDR3 DNA reads as TGTGCCAGCAGCCAGCCCTACTACAATGAGCAGTTCTTC.

The chain has TRBV12-5 and TRBJ2-2; D ambiguous. This CDR3 region has 15 residues. Per germline, CDR1 LGHNT and CDR2 FRNRAP. V was cut by 9 bases and J by 0 bases, with 14 bases left in between. The chain's CDR3 is CASTPSTSNTGELFF. The CDR3, as DNA: TGTGCTAGCACCCCCAGTACCTCGAACACCGGGGAGCTGTTTTTT.

This rearrangement joins TRBV19 to TRBJ2-7, with D uncertain. The CDR3 contains 11 residues. V lost 9 bases and J lost 3, with 9 bases in between. Germline V gene lookup returns CDR1 LNHDA and CDR2 SQIVND (reference sequence). The CDR3 sequence: CASRNGYEQYF. The CDR3 coding sequence is TGTGCCAGCCGAAACGGCTACGAGCAGTACTTC.

This chain connects TRBV28 to TRBJ1-5; possible D gene TRBD1, 5 bases. Germline V gene lookup returns CDR1 MDHEN and CDR2 SYDVKM. CDR3 length equals 14 residues. V was pared by 2 bases and J by 4 bases, with 9 bases between. The CDR3 nucleotides read TGTGCCAGCAGTTTAACAGGTATTAATCAGCCCCAGCATTTT. Amino acid sequence: CASSLTGINQPQHF.

The rearrangement joins TRBV19 to TRBJ1-2; a weak D match, TRBD1 (6 bases). Trimming stripped 7 bases from V and 2 bases from J, with 14 bases between. This CDR3 has 14 amino acids. Germline V CDR1 and CDR2: LNHDA, SQIVND (reference sequence). In DNA, the CDR3 is TGTGCCAGTATGTTCAGGGGCACGAACTATGGCTACACCTTC. Encoded protein: CASMFRGTNYGYTF. The full variable domain, its missing parts supplied by reference TRBV19 and TRBJ1-2, is DGGITQSPKYLFRKEGQNVTLSCEQNLNHDAMYWYRQDPGQGLRLIYYSQIVNDFQKGDIAEGYSVSREKKESFPLTVTSAQKNPTAFYLCASMFRGTNYGYTFGSGTRLTVV.

The genes are TRBV30 and TRBJ2-7; 7 bases match TRBD1. The CDR3 is 12 amino acids. The ends lost 2 bases at V and 10 bases at J; junction bases unmatched: 8. Germline V gene sequence: CDR1 GTSNPN, CDR2 SVGIG (reference sequence). The CDR3 protein is CAWSPHDRDQYF. DNA for the CDR3: TGTGCCTGGAGTCCTCACGACAGGGATCAGTACTTC. The full variable domain, in which reference TRBV30 and TRBJ2-7 provide the parts outside the CDR3, is SQTIHQWPATLVQPVGSPLSLECTVEGTSNPNLYWYRQAAGRGLQLLFYSVGIGQISSEVPQNLSASRPQDRQFILSSKKLLLSDSGFYLCAWSPHDRDQYFGPGTRLTVT.

The chain joins TRBV18 to TRBJ1-1; 7 bases line up with TRBD1. Germline assignment: CDR1 KGHSH and CDR2 LQKENI. CDR3 size: 15 residues. The junction had 3 bases not matched to a gene; V was cut back by 0 bases and J by 2 bases. The CDR3 DNA reads TGTGCCAGCTCACCACCAGGGACAGATAACACTGAAGCTTTCTTT. Encoded protein: CASSPPGTDNTEAFF.

V usage is TRBV19 and J usage is TRBJ2-7, with TRBD1 matching 9 bases. CDR3 length: 14 residues. The junction had 6 bases not matched to a gene; V was cut back by 6 bases and J by 3 bases. CDR1 and CDR2 (germline): LNHDA, SQIVND (reference sequence). The CDR3 loop reads CASSLGTGNYEQYF. Written as DNA, the CDR3 is TGTGCCAGTAGCCTCGGGACAGGGAACTACGAGCAGTACTTC.

This clone was seen once. The CDR3 DNA is TGTGCCAGCCAGACAGGGAGTGGCAATCAGCCCCAGCATTTT. This codes for CASQTGSGNQPQHF. The genes are TRBV28 and TRBJ1-5, with 7 bases fitting TRBD1. Germline V gene sequence: CDR1 MDHEN, CDR2 SYDVKM. After removal of 8 bases from V and 2 bases from J, the junction contained 6 bases not matched to a gene. The CDR3 loop spans 14 amino acids.

This chain links TRBV30 with TRBJ2-3, with D maybe TRBD2 (5 bases). The CDR3 is made up of 16 amino acids. CDR1 and CDR2 (germline): GTSNPN, SVGIG (reference sequence). Trimming left V 2 bases short and J 11 bases short, with 26 bases between. This CDR3 is CAWSSAAAAEQKLQYF. DNA for the CDR3: TGTGCCTGGAGTTCCGCTGCAGCGGCTGAACAGAAGTTGCAGTATTTT.

This chain joins TRBV5-1 and TRBJ2-5; 7 positions agree with TRBD1. CDR3 size: 14 residues. V shed 3 bases, J shed 3 bases, and the junction held 5 bases outside the gene matches. CDR1 SGHRS and CDR2 YFSETQ come from the germline V gene. This CDR3 reads CASSYGQAEETQYF. The CDR3 DNA sequence: TGCGCCAGCAGCTATGGACAGGCCGAAGAGACCCAGTACTTC. Filled out from reference TRBV5-1 and TRBJ2-5, the complete variable domain reads KAGVTQTPRYLIKTRGQQVTLSCSPISGHRSVSWYQQTPGQGLQFLFEYFSETQRNKGNFPGRFSGRQFSNSRSEMNVSTLELGDSALYLCASSYGQAEETQYFGPGTRLLVL.

DNA of the CDR3: TGTGCCAGCAGTTTACTACCCAGGGGGTTAACTGAAGCTTTCTTT. Translation: CASSLLPRGLTEAFF. This chain uses TRBV6-5 with TRBJ1-1; 7 nucleotides agree with TRBD1. The CDR3 length is 15 residues. The germline V gene has CDR1 MNHEY and CDR2 SVGAGI. V shed 4 bases, J shed 5 bases, and the junction held 10 bases outside the gene matches.

This clone was seen only once. Other DNA sequences in this specimen translate into the identical CDR3. The chain joins TRBV4-3 to TRBJ2-5; D gene ambiguous. This CDR3 is built from 13 residues. The V and J ends lost 0 bases and 3 bases respectively, with 5 bases between them. The germline gives CDR1 LGHNA, CDR2 YSLEER. The chain's CDR3 is CASSQDLEETQYF. In DNA form, the CDR3 reads TGCGCCAGCAGCCAAGATCTAGAAGAGACCCAGTACTTC.

The chain employs TRBV9 and TRBJ1-2, with D possibly TRBD1 on 6 matching bases. V was cut by 1 base and J by 6 bases, with 16 bases left in between. Germline-derived CDR1 and CDR2 are SGDLS and YYNGEE. This CDR3 region has 15 residues. The CDR3 coding sequence is TGTGCCAGCAGCGTATGGGGGCAGGGTGGAGATGGCTACACCTTC. Translated, it gives CASSVWGQGGDGYTF.

The J gene is TRBJ1-5, the V gene TRBV7-6, with D uncertain. Per the germline V gene, CDR1 is SGHVS and CDR2 is FNYEAQ. Trimming cost V 0 bases and J 5 bases, with 5 bases left between them. The CDR3 covers 13 residues. The CDR3 bases are TGTGCCAGCAGCTTAGCGCGCGATCAGCCCCAGCATTTT. Its protein is CASSLARDQPQHF. Looking up the rest from reference TRBV7-6 and TRBJ1-5 gives the full variable domain: GAGVSQSPRYKVTKRGQDVALRCDPISGHVSLYWYRQALGQGPEFLTYFNYEAQQDKSGLPNDRFSAERPEGSISTLTIQRTEQRDSAMYRCASSLARDQPQHFGDGTRLSIL.

J is TRBJ2-1 and V is TRBV2; D unclear. Deletions cut 6 bases from V and 4 bases from J, with 7 bases between. CDR1 and CDR2 from the germline V gene are SNHLY and FYNNEI. This CDR3 contains 12 residues. DNA of the CDR3: TGTGCCAGCAGAGAATCATACAATGAGCAGTTCTTC. Translated: CASRESYNEQFF.

This clone was found a few times. This chain links TRBV7-2 with TRBJ1-2; TRBD1 might be the D (5 bases). The ends were cut back, 5 bases at V and 8 bases at J, with 15 bases in the middle. The CDR3 has 13 amino acids. CDR1 SGHTA and CDR2 FQGNSA come from the germline V gene. The CDR3 is CASSPLGGNGYTF. In nucleotides, the CDR3 is TGTGCCAGCAGCCCCCTGGGGGGGAACGGCTACACCTTC.

The chain carries TRBV21-1 and TRBJ2-3; the DNA was not used to check the table's D call, TRBD2. TRBV21-1 is marked as a pseudogene. CDR3 length equals 17 residues. In DNA form, the CDR3 reads TGTGCCAGCAGCACTTCTCCGGGGCGACTAGGGACAGATACGCAGTATTTT. Its translation is CASSTSPGRLGTDTQYF.